This TCR beta chain was observed in a study of T cells after yellow fever vaccination. This clonotype showed up many times. Its antigen is not known. Study observations and caveats: Repertoires obtained by FACS sorting could include abundant clonotypes that entered as contaminants from the bulk population. A faster peak, day 5 versus 15, was reached by the weaker secondary response.

Germline lookup yields CDR1 SEHNR and CDR2 FQNEAQ (reference sequence). The CDR3 sequence is 15 residues long. J was trimmed by 3 bases and V by 6 bases; bases with no gene match: 8. TCRdb analysed the 5' RACE reads with MiXCR anew, one entry per CDR3 protein. The sample holds under 250,000 distinct CDR3 sequences; 6.9% are singletons and the top ten take 0.85%. The chain couples TRBV7-9 to TRBJ2-1, with 7 bases identical to TRBD1. This receptor was taken from a man aged 30-40 years who received the YFV17D yellow fever vaccine. Sequenced here: CD4+ T cells sorted from PBMCs, sampled 15 days after the yellow fever booster vaccination. The CDR3 DNA follows: TGTGCCAGCAGTCCGCTTGCAGGGGGCTACAATGAGCAGTTCTTC. It codes for CASSPLAGGYNEQFF.